This T cell receptor (beta chain) is drawn from a study of blood T cell repertoires in COVID-19. Across the whole study: COVID-19 samples collected from the United States, Italy and Spain covered acute and convalescent phases. T cells, B-cell-depleted T cells, or PBMCs supplied cDNA or gDNA.

The CDR3 spans 12 residues. Trimming pared 6 bases from V and 4 bases from J, leaving 12 bases between. Germline V CDR1 and CDR2: SQVTM, ANQGSEA. Methods used by the authors: Amplification of reference gene primers provided the estimated nucleated cell counts. Data came from immunoSEQ multiplex PCR; TCRdb stores just in-frame clones and leaves some out. The V and J calls and clone size were taken over from that table, and D and trimming were inferred from the DNA. Of approximately 100,000 clones listed, over 85% are singletons. The sequenced material came from peripheral blood. This chain connects TRBV29-1 to TRBJ2-5; D might be TRBD2 (6 bases). This receptor was identified in a man aged 70-80 years with acute or convalescent COVID-19. The CDR3 nucleotides are TGCAGCGTGCGGGGCCCCCCAGAGACCCAGTACTTC. Protein: CSVRGPPETQYF.